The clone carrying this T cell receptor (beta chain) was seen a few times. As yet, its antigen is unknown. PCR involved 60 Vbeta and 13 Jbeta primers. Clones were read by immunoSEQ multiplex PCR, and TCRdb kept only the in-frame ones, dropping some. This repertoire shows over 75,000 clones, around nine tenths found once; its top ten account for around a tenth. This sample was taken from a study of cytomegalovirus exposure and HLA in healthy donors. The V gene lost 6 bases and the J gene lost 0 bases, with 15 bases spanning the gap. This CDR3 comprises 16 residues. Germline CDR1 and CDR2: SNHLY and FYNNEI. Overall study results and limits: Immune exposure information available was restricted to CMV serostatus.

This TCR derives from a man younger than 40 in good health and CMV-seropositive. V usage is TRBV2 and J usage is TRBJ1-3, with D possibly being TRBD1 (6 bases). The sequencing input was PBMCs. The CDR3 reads CASSLMQGISGNTIYF. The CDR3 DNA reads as TGTGCCAGCAGCCTCATGCAGGGGATCTCTGGAAACACCATATATTTT. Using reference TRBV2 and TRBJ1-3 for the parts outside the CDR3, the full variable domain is EPEVTQTPSHQVTQMGQEVILRCVPISNHLYFYWYRQILGQKVEFLVSFYNNEISEKSEIFDDQFSVERPDGSNFTLKIRSTKLEDSAMYFCASSLMQGISGNTIYFGEGSWLTVV.